This entry concerns a single T cell receptor (beta chain). Its antigen is not known. PCR employed 60 Vbeta and 13 Jbeta primers. Original processing notes: Later reanalysis found 70 million to 95 million unique TCR beta chains, roughly 9.9 million of them shared. Profiling relied on immunoSEQ multiplex PCR, and the TCRdb table lists in-frame clones only, not all of them. The V and J calls and clone size are taken from that table; D and trimming were inferred from the DNA. Seen here are 150,000 to 200,000 clones, around 68% observed once, and the top ten hold approximately 1.5%. These data belong to a study of cytomegalovirus exposure and HLA in healthy donors. Study-wide points: Highest at DRB1 and lowest at HLA-C, TCR association rates differed among HLA loci in a later analysis.

The CDR3 is 14 amino acids. Germline-derived CDR1 and CDR2 are MDHEN and SYDVKM. V lost 7 bases to trimming and J lost 7 bases, with 16 bases between them. Sequencing was performed on PBMCs. The sequence was obtained from a man in his fifties in good health and CMV-seronegative. This chain links TRBV28 with TRBJ2-2, with a weak D call TRBD2 (5 bases). CDR3 DNA: TGTGCCAGCATAGAGGGCGGAGTGGGCGGGGAGCTGTTTTTT. Translated: CASIEGGVGGELFF. The whole variable domain, filled in from reference TRBV28 and TRBJ2-2, reads DVKVTQSSRYLVKRTGEKVFLECVQDMDHENMFWYRQDPGLGLRLIYFSYDVKMKEKGDIPEGYSVSREKKERFSLILESASTNQTSMYLCASIEGGVGGELFFGEGSRLTVL.